Below, 32 T cell receptor beta chains from the same sample are listed, as sequenced in a study of radiotherapy plus CTLA-4 blockade in lung cancer. Method: immunoSEQ multiplex PCR; TCRdb's copy keeps in-frame clones and lacks some. The data contain over 40,000 clones, approximately 78% of them singletons. The sequenced sample was peripheral blood, obtained from a patient treated with radiotherapy plus ipilimumab. Source of these receptors: a human donor with non-small cell lung cancer who had stable disease on radiotherapy plus ipilimumab.

As to this clone: An end of the junction differs from the germline gene, which may be a read error. The chain is built from TRBV5-1 and TRBJ1-1, with D unresolved. This CDR3 is built from 14 residues. Germline V lookup: CDR1 SGHRS, CDR2 YFSETQ. CDR3: CTSSLTQVNTEAFF. CDR3 DNA: TGCACCAGCAGCTTGACACAAGTAAACACTGAAGCTTTCTTT.

The rearrangement joins TRBV2 to TRBJ1-5; 7 bases map to TRBD1. J gave up 4 bases and V 4 bases, and 7 bases lay outside the gene matches. Germline CDR1 SNHLY, CDR2 FYNNEI. CDR3 size: 15 residues. The CDR3 protein is CASSATDRRNQPQHF. The CDR3 DNA sequence: TGTGCCAGCAGTGCCACGGACAGGAGAAATCAGCCCCAGCATTTT. Together with reference TRBV2 and TRBJ1-5, the CDR3 gives the full variable domain: EPEVTQTPSHQVTQMGQEVILRCVPISNHLYFYWYRQILGQKVEFLVSFYNNEISEKSEIFDDQFSVERPDGSNFTLKIRSTKLEDSAMYFCASSATDRRNQPQHFGDGTRLSIL.

This chain connects TRBV21-1 to TRBJ1-1. TRBV21-1 is a recognized pseudogene. There are 15 residues in the CDR3. The CDR3 loop is CASSKDTRPSDAAFF. The CDR3 region has the DNA TGTGCCAGCAGCAAAGATACTAGGCCCTCGGACGCAGCTTTCTTT.

The J gene is TRBJ2-3, the V gene TRBV5-1; 12 positions agree with TRBD1. The CDR3 runs 15 residues. Germline loops: CDR1 SGHRS, CDR2 YFSETQ. V dropped 2 bases and J dropped 5; count of bases not matched to a gene: 3. CDR3 region: CASSFRDRGLDTQYF. Written as DNA, the CDR3 is TGCGCCAGCAGCTTTCGGGACAGGGGGCTAGATACGCAGTATTTT.

This chain uses TRBV2 with TRBJ2-2; possibly TRBD2 for D (5 bases). V was clipped by 4 bases and J by 1 base, with 16 bases between them. The CDR3 totals 17 residues. Germline V lookup: CDR1 SNHLY, CDR2 FYNNEI. The CDR3 nucleotides read TGTGCCAGCAGTGGGCGGGTCGGGAATCGGAACACCGGGGAGCTGTTTTTT. Its translation: CASSGRVGNRNTGELFF.

This clone showed up just once. The CDR3, as DNA: TGCGCCAGCAGCGACCGACAGAGGAACACCGGGGAGCTGTTTTTT. Translating gives CASSDRQRNTGELFF. V is TRBV4-1 and J is TRBJ2-2; D perhaps matches TRBD1 (5 bases). V gave up 5 bases and J gave up 1 base, with 11 bases separating them. The CDR3 contains 15 residues. Looked up from germline, CDR1 is MGHRA and CDR2 is YSYEKL.

This clone has a single count. The chain couples TRBV7-2 to TRBJ1-5; TRBD1 is a possible D gene (5 bases). Germline V lookup: CDR1 SGHTA, CDR2 FQGNSA. The CDR3 is 14 residues long. V lost 3 bases and J 5 bases, leaving 11 bases between the germline ends. CDR3 protein: CASSFGGKDQPQHF. The CDR3 DNA is TGTGCCAGCAGCTTCGGGGGAAAGGATCAGCCCCAGCATTTT.

The chain links TRBV28 to TRBJ2-5, with 8 bases lining up with TRBD2. Germline V lookup: CDR1 MDHEN, CDR2 SYDVKM. With 6 bases clipped from V and 5 bases from J, the junction kept 11 bases outside the gene matches. The CDR3 has 15 residues. CDR3 nucleotide sequence: TGTGCCAGCAGCATGGGACTAGTCGGTTCCGAGACCCAGTACTTC. Its translation is CASSMGLVGSETQYF.

V usage is TRBV5-5 and J usage is TRBJ2-5; 9 nucleotides line up with TRBD1. This CDR3 comprises 16 residues. J lost 5 bases, V lost 0 bases, and 8 bases had no gene match. The germline V gene has CDR1 SGHKS and CDR2 YYEKEE (reference sequence). CDR3 nucleotides: TGTGCCAGCAGCTTGGCGAGGACAGGGGCCCGGGAGACCCAGTACTTC. Translating gives CASSLARTGARETQYF.

Regarding this clone: Other nucleotide sequences in the sample specify the same CDR3. The CDR3 protein is CASSSPPGSGNTIYF. CDR3 nucleotide sequence: TGTGCCAGCAGTTCCCCGCCGGGCTCTGGAAACACCATATATTTT. The chain carries TRBV27 and TRBJ1-3, with D unclear. V gave up 4 bases and J gave up 0 bases, with 10 bases separating them. CDR1 MNHEY and CDR2 SMNVEV come from the germline V gene (reference sequence). This CDR3 has 15 amino acids.

The chain uses TRBV27 and TRBJ1-6; possibly TRBD1 for D (6 bases). CDR3 length equals 15 residues. Trimming stripped 0 bases from V and 10 bases from J, with 13 bases between. The germline V gene encodes CDR1 MNHEY and CDR2 SMNVEV (reference sequence). CDR3 amino acids: CASSLSGGSWSPLHF. The CDR3, as DNA: TGTGCCAGCAGTTTATCAGGGGGATCATGGTCACCCCTCCACTTT.

The chain employs TRBV18 and TRBJ1-5, with 7 bases that match TRBD1. Germline CDR1 is KGHSH and CDR2 is LQKENI. The length of the CDR3 is 16 residues. After removal of 1 base from V and 2 bases from J, the junction contained 5 bases not matched to a gene. The CDR3 DNA follows: TGTGCCAGCTCACCACAGGGGGCTGAGGGCAATCAGCCCCAGCATTTT. This translates into CASSPQGAEGNQPQHF.

The chain has TRBV4-2 and TRBJ2-3; tentatively, D is TRBD2 (6 bases). V was pared by 0 bases and J by 7 bases, with 20 bases between. This CDR3 is 17 amino acids long. Germline assignment: CDR1 LGHNA and CDR2 YNFKEQ. The CDR3 DNA follows: TGTGCCAGCAGCCAAGATGGGCGGGAACGTACATCAAATACGCAGTATTTT. Amino acid sequence: CASSQDGRERTSNTQYF.

The chain has TRBV2 and TRBJ2-5; no reliable D call. Germline assignment: CDR1 SNHLY and CDR2 FYNNEI. V was trimmed by 7 bases and J by 5 bases, leaving 11 bases between them. This CDR3 spans 12 amino acids. This CDR3 is CASTEEFETQYF. CDR3 coding DNA: TGTGCCAGCACCGAGGAGTTTGAGACCCAGTACTTC. The entire variable domain, with the rest obtained from reference TRBV2 and TRBJ2-5, is as follows: EPEVTQTPSHQVTQMGQEVILRCVPISNHLYFYWYRQILGQKVEFLVSFYNNEISEKSEIFDDQFSVERPDGSNFTLKIRSTKLEDSAMYFCASTEEFETQYFGPGTRLLVL.

V usage is TRBV19 and J usage is TRBJ1-1; a possible D gene is TRBD1 (6 bases). Germline CDR1 reads LNHDA; CDR2 reads SQIVND (reference sequence). The CDR3 runs 13 residues. V was trimmed by 5 bases and J by 1 base, leaving 8 bases between them. The CDR3, as DNA: TGTGCCAGTAGTCCCAGGGGGAACACTGAAGCTTTCTTT. Its translation is CASSPRGNTEAFF.

This rearrangement joins TRBV14 to TRBJ1-1, with D tentatively TRBD1 (5 bases). This CDR3 has 15 residues. Germline CDR1 SGHDN, CDR2 FVKESK. V lost 4 bases and J lost 5, with 17 bases in between. The CDR3 reads CASSRPGVMITEAFF. The CDR3, as DNA: TGTGCCAGCAGCCGTCCGGGGGTTATGATTACTGAAGCTTTCTTT.

The V gene is TRBV19, the J gene TRBJ1-2; TRBD1 might be the D (5 bases). The CDR3 spans 14 residues. CDR1 is LNHDA and CDR2 is SQIVND in the germline V gene (reference sequence). Between the trimmed V and J ends, which lost 4 bases and 4 bases, there was a span of 13 bases. CDR3 coding DNA: TGTGCCAGTAGTAGCAGGGAGGGCGGCTATGGCTACACCTTC. The encoded protein is CASSSREGGYGYTF.

The V gene is TRBV9, the J gene TRBJ2-3, with a possible D match to TRBD1 (7 bases). From germline, CDR1 is SGDLS and CDR2 YYNGEE. Trimming took off 3 bases at V and 2 bases at J, with 19 bases between the two ends. The CDR3 extends over 17 amino acids. CDR3: CASSARQGGGSTDTQYF. As DNA, the CDR3 is TGTGCCAGCAGCGCCCGACAGGGTGGGGGGTCCACAGATACGCAGTATTTT.

This clone was seen only a few times. The CDR3 region has the DNA TGTGCCAGCCGGAGGAGCGGGGAGCTGTTTTTT. This gives the protein CASRRSGELFF. The chain is built from TRBV5-6 and TRBJ2-2, with D tentatively TRBD2 (5 bases). Germline CDR1 and CDR2: SGHDT and YYEEEE. The CDR3 runs to 11 residues. V was pared by 7 bases and J by 7 bases, with 8 bases between.

V and J are TRBV5-1 and TRBJ2-1, with 7 nucleotides matching TRBD2. CDR1 is SGHRS and CDR2 is YFSETQ in the germline V gene. This CDR3 contains 16 residues. The V gene end was trimmed by 2 bases and the J gene end by 0 bases; junction bases not matched to a gene: 5. This chain's CDR3 is CASSFTGGSSYNEQFF. In DNA form, the CDR3 reads TGCGCCAGCAGCTTTACGGGGGGTAGCTCCTACAATGAGCAGTTCTTC.

The rearrangement uses TRBV19 and TRBJ2-1; a weak D match, TRBD1 (6 bases). V was cut by 3 bases and J by 5 bases, with 8 bases left in between. The CDR3 is 13 residues long. Germline V gene sequence: CDR1 LNHDA, CDR2 SQIVND (reference sequence). The CDR3 sequence: CASSIAGDNEQFF. DNA for the CDR3: TGTGCCAGTAGTATCGCAGGGGACAATGAGCAGTTCTTC.

The CDR3 reads CASSSVGGNYGYTF. In DNA, the CDR3 is TGTGCCAGCAGCTCCGTAGGGGGCAACTATGGCTACACCTTC. This chain connects TRBV11-2 to TRBJ1-2; the match to TRBD1 covers 7 bases. Looked up from germline, CDR1 is SGHAT and CDR2 is FQNNGV. This CDR3 region has 14 residues. V was clipped by 4 bases and J by 2 bases; unmatched bases: 4.

The gene calls are TRBV30 and TRBJ2-7, with 9 bases identical to TRBD1. The CDR3 covers 15 residues. The germline gives CDR1 GTSNPN, CDR2 SVGIG (reference sequence). The V gene end was trimmed by 1 base and the J gene end by 5 bases; junction bases not matched to a gene: 9. The CDR3 protein is CAWSASWTGENEQYF. The CDR3, as DNA: TGTGCCTGGAGTGCATCCTGGACAGGGGAAAACGAGCAGTACTTC.

The chain has TRBV30 and TRBJ2-7; 8 bases map to TRBD2. Unmatched junction bases numbered 7, after V lost 5 bases and J lost 4 bases. Germline assignment: CDR1 GTSNPN and CDR2 SVGIG (reference sequence). The CDR3 has 13 residues. The CDR3 DNA reads TGTGCCTGGGGACCTAGCGGGCGGTACGAGCAGTACTTC. It translates to CAWGPSGRYEQYF.

This clone was seen more than once but under ten times. The chain uses TRBV5-1 and TRBJ2-1; perhaps TRBD2 as D (5 bases). Looked up from germline, CDR1 is SGHRS and CDR2 is YFSETQ. The CDR3 contains 12 residues. V was clipped by 0 bases and J by 7 bases, with 5 bases between them. The CDR3 DNA sequence: TGCGCCAGCAGCTTGGGAGGGAATGAGCAGTTCTTC. It is translated as CASSLGGNEQFF.

V is TRBV11-2 and J is TRBJ1-3, with unresolved D. The CDR3 is made up of 18 amino acids. Trimming left V 3 bases short and J 0 bases short, with 18 bases between. CDR1 and CDR2 from the germline V gene are SGHAT and FQNNGV. CDR3 residues: CASSLMPGGVISGNTIYF. The CDR3 DNA reads as TGTGCCAGCAGCTTGATGCCCGGCGGGGTGATCTCTGGAAACACCATATATTTT.

V usage is TRBV7-2 and J usage is TRBJ1-1; tentative D call: TRBD1 (6 bases). CDR3 length: 15 residues. Germline values: CDR1 SGHTA, CDR2 FQGNSA. V lost 2 bases and J lost 0, with 10 bases in between. The CDR3 DNA sequence: TGTGCCAGCAGCTTACCCGCAGGGGTGAACACTGAAGCTTTCTTT. The encoded protein is CASSLPAGVNTEAFF.

The J gene is TRBJ2-3, the V gene TRBV7-2; perhaps TRBD1 as D (6 bases). The V and J ends lost 5 bases and 6 bases respectively, with 12 bases between them. The CDR3 sequence is 13 residues long. Germline loops: CDR1 SGHTA, CDR2 FQGNSA. CDR3 sequence: CASSQGSGDTQYF. CDR3 nucleotide sequence: TGTGCCAGCAGCCAGGGGTCGGGGGATACGCAGTATTTT.

The chain combines TRBV27 with TRBJ2-7; the D gene is possibly TRBD1 (6 bases). The CDR3 spans 16 residues. Germline V gene sequence: CDR1 MNHEY, CDR2 SMNVEV (reference sequence). V lost 5 bases, J lost 0 bases, and 17 bases lay in between. CDR3 in amino acids: CASSPETGAHSYEQYF. The CDR3 coding sequence is TGTGCCAGCAGTCCAGAGACAGGAGCGCACTCCTACGAGCAGTACTTC.

The chain uses TRBV21-1 and TRBJ2-7; no check of the table's D call, TRBD1, against the DNA was made. TRBV21-1 is assigned pseudogene status. The CDR3 contains 15 residues. Here the CDR3 reads CASSRGQAVSYEQYF. CDR3 sequence (DNA): TGTGCCAGCAGCAGGGGACAGGCCGTATCCTACGAGCAGTACTTC.

The chain combines TRBV27 with TRBJ1-2; 10 bases match TRBD1. The CDR3 has 13 amino acids. Germline V gene sequence: CDR1 MNHEY, CDR2 SMNVEV (reference sequence). J lost 6 bases, V lost 7 bases, and 5 bases had no gene match. CDR3 in amino acids: CASNSGTGDGYTF. The CDR3 DNA follows: TGTGCCAGCAATTCCGGGACAGGGGATGGCTACACCTTC.

The J gene is TRBJ1-1, the V gene TRBV28; D is undetermined. The V and J ends lost 2 bases and 0 bases respectively, with 16 bases between them. Germline V gene sequence: CDR1 MDHEN, CDR2 SYDVKM. This CDR3 comprises 17 residues. The CDR3 loop reads CASSLDPGIPMNTEAFF. Written as DNA, the CDR3 is TGTGCCAGCAGTTTAGATCCCGGTATCCCAATGAACACTGAAGCTTTCTTT.